This TCR beta chain was retrieved from a study of blood T cell repertoires in COVID-19 (dated by TCRdb to 2019 to 2021). Background for the entire study: Samples covering the acute and convalescent phases of COVID-19 were provided by collaborators in the United States, Italy and Spain. The prospective study material was composed of cDNA or gDNA derived from T cells, B-cell-depleted T cells, or PBMCs. Nearly every sample came with metadata listing a de-identified subject ID, COVID-19 status, age in years and sex. The repertoires were released in a freely available public database meant as a resource for research on the immune response to SARS-CoV-2. The samples were drawn from the first 160 participants of the ongoing ImmuneRACE study and from about 1,200 subjects provided by 6 global collaborators. HLA class I and class II types, where available, came from metadata supplied by the sample provider rather than from assay-based typing. Deeply sampled blood TCRbeta repertoires from subjects exposed to, actively infected with, or recovered from COVID-19 were included in the dataset.

For this clone: Which antigen it targets is not known. Per-nucleotide qualities are absent, and no much larger clonotype sits a single base away.

TCRbeta CDR3 regions were amplified from genomic DNA using the immunoSEQ Assay, a bias-controlled multiplex PCR. The original methods were these. The number of nucleated cells in each sample was estimated by amplification of reference gene primers within the assay. Sequence reads were collapsed and filtered to measure the absolute abundance of every unique TCRbeta CDR3 rearrangement. For each sample, productive Simpson clonality was calculated as the square root of Simpson's diversity index across productive rearrangements. Held by TCRdb, this immuneACCESS table contains in-frame sequences only and omits some clones. Under half of the omission traces to an unresolved V gene where checked; the cause of the rest is unknown. Clone size and the V and J calls come from that table; the DNA yielded D and trimming. This sample gives about 54,000 clones in total; around 84% of them show up just once. Roughly 3% of the sample belongs to the ten largest clones.

Whole blood was collected in K2EDTA tubes by collaborating institutions according to the institutions' own protocols. For TCRbeta analysis, collaborators shipped samples in one of three forms: frozen whole blood, isolated PBMCs, or DNA extracted from either of those sample types. Study-wide findings and limitations: Clinical and demographic metadata were provided uncurated, with the amount varying by source and participant.

The sequencing input was peripheral blood. The receptor was derived from a man aged 45 to 65 with acute or convalescent COVID-19.

The nucleotide sequence reads TGTGCCAGCAGCTTAGGGAAAAGGAGTGAGACCCAGTACTTC. This codes for CASSLGKRSETQYF. The receptor chain draws on TRBV7-7 and TRBJ2-5; no D gene is confidently identified. V and J are truncated by 1 base and 5 bases respectively, leaving an intervening sequence of 11 bases. There are 14 amino acids in the CDR3, from cysteine to phenylalanine inclusive. Kept here is only the CDR3 DNA, which spans 42 bases and is read in frame from base 1. CDR1 SSHAT and CDR2 FNYEAQ were looked up in the germline V gene (reference sequence).